The rows below give T cell receptor beta chains drawn from one sample of a study of T cells in Graves' hyperthyroidism and ophthalmopathy. TCRdb fed the multiplex PCR reads into MiXCR, producing one record per CDR3 protein. The data hold roughly 420,000 distinct CDR3 sequences, with approximately 14% observed a single time. The sample taken for sequencing was blood. Receptors were obtained from a woman aged 18-29 years with Graves' hyperthyroidism. Both conserved end residues are part of each CDR3. A D gene is named only where the DNA matches it firmly. A clone size is listed for some rows: how often the clone was seen (once, few, many), or a class if it is expanded.

>TRBJ1-1|TRBV6-1|many|16|TRBD1
CASSRTDRGRNTEAFF
TGTGCCAGCAGTCGGACGGACAGGGGAAGGAACACTGAAGCTTTCTTT
>TRBJ2-5|TRBV5-5|.|13|.
CASSITGPGTQYF
TGTGCCAGCAGTATCACGGGGCCAGGGACCCAGTACTTC
>TRBJ1-1|TRBV12-3/TRBV12-4|many|13|.
CASSSMGVTEAFF
TGTGCCAGCAGTTCTATGGGGGTCACTGAAGCTTTCTTT
>TRBJ1-6|TRBV20-1|many|17|TRBD1
CSASRQGWGSYNSPLHF
TGCAGTGCTAGTAGACAGGGGTGGGGCTCCTATAATTCACCCCTCCACTTT
>TRBJ2-2|TRBV7-2|many|13|.
CASSSPNTGELFF
TGTGCCAGCAGCTCGCCCAACACCGGGGAGCTGTTTTTT
>TRBJ1-1|TRBV12-3/TRBV12-4|many|14|.
CASSLSGVRTEAFF
TGTGCCAGCAGTTTATCCGGGGTGAGAACTGAAGCTTTCTTT
>TRBJ2-3|TRBV11-3|few|15|TRBD2
CASSRERGAWDTQYF
TGTGCCAGCAGCCGAGAGCGGGGGGCATGGGATACGCAGTATTTT
>TRBJ2-7|TRBV12-3/TRBV12-4|few|12|.
CASSFGLYEQYF
TGTGCCAGCAGTTTCGGACTATACGAGCAGTACTTC
>TRBJ2-7|TRBV5-1|many|14|.
CASSLKGHSYEQYF
TGCGCCAGCAGCTTAAAGGGACATTCCTACGAGCAGTACTTC
>TRBJ2-7|TRBV29-1|few|15|TRBD1
CSVGRRDRSSYEQYF
TGCAGCGTTGGACGCCGGGACAGGAGCTCCTACGAGCAGTACTTC
>TRBJ2-5|TRBV7-9|many|12|.
CATNVKQETQYF
TGTGCTACAAACGTGAAACAAGAGACCCAGTACTTC
>TRBJ2-1|TRBV11-1|many|14|.
CASSLTATYNEQFF
TGTGCCAGCAGCTTAACGGCAACCTACAATGAGCAGTTCTTC
>TRBJ1-1|TRBV11-1|many|16|.
CASSPSRQWMNTEAFF
TGTGCCAGCAGCCCAAGCCGACAGTGGATGAACACTGAAGCTTTCTTT
>TRBJ1-5|TRBV6-2/TRBV6-3|.|16|.
CASSYSRFSSNQPQHF
TGTGCCAGCAGTTACTCCCGTTTCTCTAGCAATCAGCCCCAGCATTTT
>TRBJ2-7|TRBV7-9|few|16|.
CASSFGQGRRVYEQYF
TGTGCCAGCAGTTTTGGACAAGGGCGAAGGGTCTACGAGCAGTACTTC
>TRBJ2-7|TRBV24-1|.|15|TRBD1
CATSALTGGWYEQYF
TGTGCCACCAGTGCGCTGACAGGGGGTTGGTACGAGCAGTACTTC
>TRBJ1-5|TRBV12-3/TRBV12-4|many|15|.
CASSLGPYSNQPQHF
TGTGCCAGCAGTTTAGGGCCTTATAGCAATCAGCCCCAGCATTTT
>TRBJ1-4|TRBV27|.|18|TRBD1
CASSSNYRGGATNEKLFF
TGTGCCAGCAGTTCGAACTACAGGGGTGGAGCAACTAATGAAAAACTGTTTTTT
>TRBJ1-2|TRBV2|many|15|.
CASSEPRGINYGYTF
TGTGCCAGCAGCGAGCCGCGAGGGATAAACTATGGCTACACCTTC
>TRBJ2-4|TRBV27|few|15|TRBD1
CASRETGGAANIQYF
TGTGCCAGCAGAGAGACAGGGGGCGCGGCAAACATTCAGTACTTC
>TRBJ2-3|TRBV7-9|few|17|TRBD2
CASSLATTSGRTDTQYF
TGTGCCAGCAGCTTAGCTACGACTAGCGGGAGAACAGATACGCAGTATTTT
>TRBJ2-7|TRBV28|many|14|TRBD1
CASRYDRGKYEQYF
TGTGCCAGCAGGTATGACAGGGGGAAATACGAGCAGTACTTC
>TRBJ2-1|TRBV20-1|many|17|TRBD2
CSARERRRLAGYNEQFF
TGCAGTGCTAGAGAGAGGAGAAGGCTAGCGGGGTACAATGAGCAGTTCTTC